This T cell receptor beta chain originates from a study of blood T cell repertoires in COVID-19. The wider study: In each case, the material was cDNA or gDNA derived from T cells, B-cell-depleted T cells, or PBMCs.

For recovered donors of Cohort 3, there were two negative PCRs, clearance, or symptom resolution. Germline-derived CDR1 and CDR2 are GTSNPN and SVGIG (reference sequence). V shed 8 bases and J shed 8 bases, with 16 bases lying between them. The length of the CDR3 is 12 residues. Original data processing: From reference gene primer amplification, estimates of nucleated cell counts were derived. The protocol was immunoSEQ multiplex PCR, while the TCRdb copy is restricted to in-frame clones and leaves out a portion. The V and J calls and the clone size are those of that table, but D and trimming were determined from the DNA. The sample shows 95,000 to 150,000 clones, 84% of them seen only once.

The chain has TRBV30 and TRBJ2-1; the D gene is possibly TRBD1 (6 bases). Sequencing input: PBMCs or T cells enriched from blood (not recorded which). This TCR was sampled from a woman in her thirties who had recovered from COVID-19. The DNA for the CDR3 is TGTGCCCTGGATATAGGGGGTGATGAGCAGTTCTTC. Translating it yields CALDIGGDEQFF. Together with reference TRBV30 and TRBJ2-1, the CDR3 gives the full variable domain: SQTIHQWPATLVQPVGSPLSLECTVEGTSNPNLYWYRQAAGRGLQLLFYSVGIGQISSEVPQNLSASRPQDRQFILSSKKLLLSDSGFYLCALDIGGDEQFFGPGTRLTVL.